This passage covers 28 T cell receptor beta chains from one sample sequenced in a study of blood T cell repertoires in COVID-19 (dated by TCRdb to 2020 to 2021). Library prep was done by the immunoSEQ multiplex PCR assay. In its TCRdb copy, this immuneACCESS table keeps in-frame sequences only and misses some clones. Where compared with another copy, unresolved V genes explain less than half of these, and the others have no known cause. In this sample the table shows 370,000 or so clones, 80% to 90% of which occur a single time. The ten largest clonotypes hold 1% to 1.5% of the sample. Sequences were obtained from PBMCs or T cells enriched from blood (not recorded which). These receptors were collected from a man aged 25 to 40 who had recovered from COVID-19.

This rearrangement joins TRBV13 to TRBJ1-3, with 7 bases fitting TRBD1. Germline CDR1 and CDR2: PRHDT and FYEKMQ (reference sequence). The CDR3 loop spans 14 amino acids. The V gene end was trimmed by 5 bases and the J gene end by 1 base; junction bases not matched to a gene: 2. The CDR3 sequence is CASSGTVSGNTIYF. The CDR3 region has the DNA TGTGCCAGCAGCGGGACAGTTTCTGGAAACACCATATATTTT.

V gene TRBV7-9 combines with J gene TRBJ1-6, with 8 bases that match TRBD1. Germline V CDR1 and CDR2: SEHNR, FQNEAQ (reference sequence). The V gene end was trimmed by 3 bases and the J gene end by 9 bases; junction bases not matched to a gene: 10. The CDR3 has 16 amino acids. This chain's CDR3 is CASSLARTGLASPLHF. DNA of the CDR3: TGTGCCAGCAGCTTGGCCAGGACAGGGTTGGCTTCACCCCTCCACTTT. Full variable domain (rest looked up from reference TRBV7-9 and TRBJ1-6): DTGVSQNPRHKITKRGQNVTFRCDPISEHNRLYWYRQTLGQGPEFLTYFQNEAQLEKSRLLSDRFSAERPKGSFSTLEIQRTEQGDSAMYLCASSLARTGLASPLHFGNGTRLTVT.

V and J are TRBV28 and TRBJ1-1, with unresolved D. The CDR3 is 15 residues long. In germline, CDR1 is MDHEN, CDR2 SYDVKM. The ends were cut back, 6 bases at V and 1 base at J, with 15 bases in the middle. The CDR3 nucleotides read TGTGCCAGCAGGCTAATATCATTATCGAACACTGAAGCTTTCTTT. Translating gives CASRLISLSNTEAFF.

This chain connects TRBV4-1 to TRBJ1-1; D is unclear. This CDR3 has 15 amino acids. With 0 bases removed from V and 4 bases from J, the gap between germline ends came to 12 bases. Germline CDR1 is MGHRA and CDR2 is YSYEKL. The CDR3 sequence is CASSQDSTGGTEAFF. The CDR3, as DNA: TGCGCCAGCAGCCAAGATTCAACGGGAGGCACTGAAGCTTTCTTT.

In the case of this clone: Other DNA sequences from this sample encode an identical CDR3 as well. This rearrangement joins TRBV10-3 to TRBJ1-2, with a weak D call TRBD1 (5 bases). The CDR3 has 13 amino acids. Germline CDR1 is ENHRY and CDR2 is SYGVKD. The germline V and J ends were trimmed by 2 bases and 2 bases, with 6 bases remaining between them. The CDR3 bases are TGTGCCATCAGTGAGGACAGAAACTATGGCTACACCTTC. Its protein product is CAISEDRNYGYTF.

The V gene is TRBV6-2 or TRBV6-3, the J gene TRBJ1-1, with 8 bases that match TRBD1. V was pared by 5 bases and J by 11 bases, with 4 bases of the junction left unmatched. The germline V gene has CDR1 MNHEY and CDR2 SVGEGT. This CDR3 spans 11 amino acids. CDR3: CASSTQGEAFF. The CDR3 DNA reads TGTGCCAGCAGTACACAGGGGGAGGCTTTCTTT.

The chain uses TRBV11-2 and TRBJ1-4; perhaps TRBD1 as D (6 bases). Trimming removed 2 bases at V and 8 bases at J, with 18 bases between. Germline-derived CDR1 and CDR2 are SGHAT and FQNNGV. CDR3 length equals 16 residues. The CDR3 spells CASSLNAWAGVEKLFF. CDR3 DNA sequence: TGTGCCAGCAGCTTAAACGCCTGGGCAGGGGTAGAAAAACTGTTTTTT.

J is TRBJ1-5 and V is TRBV10-3; 8 bases are shared with TRBD1. J lost 5 bases, V lost 6 bases, and 3 bases had no gene match. The CDR3 is 13 amino acids. CDR1 and CDR2 (germline): ENHRY, SYGVKD. The CDR3 sequence: CAISRGRDQPQHF. The CDR3 region has the DNA TGTGCCATCAGCAGGGGGCGGGATCAGCCCCAGCATTTT.

Concerning this clone: As the CDR3 is not closed by the conserved phenylalanine or tryptophan, this likely results from a read error. The DNA is left out, because the CDR3 cannot be placed on it with certainty; the CDR3 is given as TCRdb lists it. The V call is TRBV23-1, the J call TRBJ1-2. TRBV23-1 is an ORF, and what it does is uncertain. The CDR3 has 10 amino acids, counting both end residues. CDR3 residues: CASSQSGEPG.

The chain is built from TRBV3-1 (or the pseudogene TRBV3-2) and TRBJ2-3, with D perhaps matching TRBD1 (5 bases). This CDR3 contains 12 residues. V dropped 6 bases and J dropped 6 bases, with 10 bases sitting between them. The germline CDR1 and CDR2 sequences are LGHDT and YNNKEL (reference sequence). The CDR3 DNA is TGTGCCAGCAGTCCAGGGTCGGATACGCAGTATTTT. Protein product: CASSPGSDTQYF.

This clone was recorded only once. This rearrangement joins TRBV7-7 to TRBJ2-2, with D possibly TRBD1 on 6 matching bases. CDR1 SSHAT and CDR2 FNYEAQ come from the germline V gene (reference sequence). Trimming took 1 base from V and 6 from J, leaving 12 bases between them. This CDR3 spans 15 amino acids. CDR3 bases: TGTGCCAGCAGCTTAGAACAGGGCTTGTCCGGGGAGCTGTTTTTT. It encodes CASSLEQGLSGELFF.

The table lists this clone with a few counts. This chain connects TRBV3-1 (or the pseudogene TRBV3-2) to TRBJ1-6; TRBD1 matches at 9 bases. CDR1 and CDR2 from the germline V gene are LGHDT and YNNKEL (reference sequence). The CDR3 is 18 amino acids. Germline trimming cut 2 bases from V and 0 bases from J; bases unmatched to any gene: 5. CDR3 coding DNA: TGTGCCAGCAGCCAATGGGGACAGGGAGGCTCCTATAATTCACCCCTCCACTTT. Translating gives CASSQWGQGGSYNSPLHF.

The table lists this clone with a few counts. The rearrangement uses TRBV13 and TRBJ2-7; 7 bases fit TRBD1. Germline CDR1 and CDR2: PRHDT and FYEKMQ (reference sequence). After removal of 2 bases from V and 1 base from J, the junction contained 5 bases not matched to a gene. This CDR3 comprises 15 residues. Here the CDR3 DNA reads TGTGCCAGCAGCTTACGCGGACAGGTATCCTACGAGCAGTACTTC. Its protein is CASSLRGQVSYEQYF.

The chain employs TRBV5-6 and TRBJ1-3, with a weak D call TRBD1 (6 bases). The CDR3 consists of 17 residues. V lost 4 bases to trimming and J lost 0 bases, with 17 bases between them. The germline V gene has CDR1 SGHDT and CDR2 YYEEEE. For the CDR3, the DNA is TGTGCCAGCAGCGCATTCGCGACAGGCTACTCTGGAAACACCATATATTTT. It translates to CASSAFATGYSGNTIYF.

V is TRBV7-9 and J is TRBJ1-2; D may be TRBD1 (6 bases). Trimming stripped 2 bases from V and 7 bases from J, with 14 bases between. The CDR3 covers 14 residues. Germline V gives CDR1 SEHNR, CDR2 FQNEAQ (reference sequence). The CDR3, as DNA: TGTGCCAGCAGCTTACCAGACAGGAAGTTTGGCTACACCTTC. Translation: CASSLPDRKFGYTF.

As for this clone: Distinct nucleotide sequences in the sample also encode this CDR3. The chain recombines TRBV27 with TRBJ1-3; D is unclear. The CDR3 has 12 residues. Trimming took off 8 bases at V and 0 bases at J, with 5 bases between the two ends. From germline, CDR1 is MNHEY and CDR2 SMNVEV (reference sequence). Here the CDR3 DNA reads TGTGCCAGCCGTAGCTCTGGAAACACCATATATTTT. Protein: CASRSSGNTIYF.

The chain uses TRBV3-1 (or the pseudogene TRBV3-2) and TRBJ2-2; 12 nucleotides match TRBD2. V lost 2 bases to trimming and J lost 4 bases; unmatched junction nucleotides: 11. The CDR3 is made up of 19 amino acids. Germline loops: CDR1 LGHDT, CDR2 YNNKEL (reference sequence). The CDR3 sequence: CASSQYPSGGASTTGELFF. The CDR3 DNA sequence: TGTGCCAGCAGCCAATATCCTAGCGGGGGGGCCTCGACCACCGGGGAGCTGTTTTTT.

The chain couples TRBV11-2 to TRBJ1-2; 9 bases align to TRBD1. J was trimmed by 2 bases and V by 2 bases; bases with no gene match: 9. Germline V gene sequence: CDR1 SGHAT, CDR2 FQNNGV. The CDR3 is 17 amino acids. The CDR3 DNA is TGTGCCAGCAGCTTAATTTCGGGACAGGGAAGGAACTATGGCTACACCTTC. Residues: CASSLISGQGRNYGYTF.

CDR3 sequence reads: CASSKHRDGYTF. The CDR3 nucleotides are TGCGCCAGCAGCAAACACAGGGATGGCTACACCTTC. The V call is TRBV5-1, the J call TRBJ1-2, with D possibly being TRBD1 (6 bases). The CDR3 sequence is 12 residues long. Germline CDR1 SGHRS, CDR2 YFSETQ. V was cut by 4 bases and J by 6 bases, with 10 bases left in between.

This chain connects TRBV27 to TRBJ1-2, with 7 positions matching TRBD1. The CDR3 length is 14 residues. Germline CDR1 reads MNHEY; CDR2 reads SMNVEV (reference sequence). The trim removed 5 bases at V and 5 bases at J, leaving 8 bases unmatched. The CDR3 DNA reads as TGTGCCAGCAGTCAAAGGACAGGTCTTTATGGCTACACCTTC. It encodes CASSQRTGLYGYTF.

The CDR3 loop is CASSYSRPRHDTEAFF. The CDR3 DNA is TGTGCCAGCAGTTACTCGAGGCCCCGGCATGACACTGAAGCTTTCTTT. The V gene is TRBV6-2 or TRBV6-3, the J gene TRBJ1-1; unclear D gene. The CDR3 extends over 16 amino acids. The V end was cut by 0 bases, the J end by 3 bases, with 14 bases between. Germline loops: CDR1 MNHEY, CDR2 SVGEGT.

The gene calls are TRBV19 and TRBJ1-1; possible D gene TRBD1, 5 bases. Germline V gene sequence: CDR1 LNHDA, CDR2 SQIVND (reference sequence). Trimming took off 10 bases at V and 6 bases at J, with 9 bases between the two ends. The CDR3 is made up of 10 amino acids. CDR3 nucleotide sequence: TGTGCCACCCTAGGGGCTGAAGCTTTCTTT. Translating it yields CATLGAEAFF.

This sequence joins TRBV4-1 and TRBJ1-2, with 11 positions matching TRBD1. The CDR3 has 15 residues. Germline values: CDR1 MGHRA, CDR2 YSYEKL. V shed 4 bases and J 7 bases; nucleotides not matched to a gene: 8. CDR3 in amino acids: CASSPWTGGGVGYTF. The CDR3 region has the DNA TGCGCCAGCAGCCCCTGGACAGGGGGCGGCGTTGGCTACACCTTC.

The V and J genes are TRBV29-1 and TRBJ1-2; D is unresolved. This CDR3 spans 12 amino acids. The germline CDR1 and CDR2 sequences are SQVTM and ANQGSEA. Trimming stripped 6 bases from V and 2 bases from J, with 10 bases between. The CDR3 protein is CSVTGMNYGYTF. In nucleotides, the CDR3 is TGCAGCGTCACCGGGATGAACTATGGCTACACCTTC. Together with reference TRBV29-1 and TRBJ1-2, the CDR3 gives the full variable domain: SAVISQKPSRDICQRGTSLTIQCQVDSQVTMMFWYRQQPGQSLTLIATANQGSEATYESGFVIDKFPISRPNLTFSTLTVSNMSPEDSSIYLCSVTGMNYGYTFGSGTRLTVV.

The V and J genes are TRBV6-1 and TRBJ1-1, with a tentative D call TRBD1 (5 bases). V lost 1 base, J lost 1 base, and 7 bases lay in between. This CDR3 spans 14 amino acids. CDR1 and CDR2 from the germline V gene are MNHNS and SASEGT. Here the CDR3 DNA reads TGTGCCAGCAGTGAAGACAGGCGGAACACTGAAGCTTTCTTT. Translating it yields CASSEDRRNTEAFF.

The rearrangement uses TRBV2 and TRBJ1-4; TRBD1 aligns across 7 bases. Germline-derived CDR1 and CDR2 are SNHLY and FYNNEI. V was clipped by 5 bases and J by 4 bases; unmatched bases: 4. There are 14 residues in the CDR3. This CDR3 reads CASSQDRYNEKLFF. For the CDR3, the DNA is TGTGCCAGCAGTCAGGACAGGTATAATGAAAAACTGTTTTTT.

The chain links TRBV19 to TRBJ2-1; a weak D match, TRBD1 (5 bases). Between the trimmed V and J ends, which lost 4 bases and 0 bases, there was a span of 10 bases. The CDR3 extends over 15 amino acids. Germline values: CDR1 LNHDA, CDR2 SQIVND (reference sequence). This CDR3 is CASSRGPGSYNEQFF. Here the CDR3 DNA reads TGTGCCAGTAGTAGGGGCCCTGGCTCCTACAATGAGCAGTTCTTC.

V and J are TRBV18 and TRBJ1-4, with 8 bases that match TRBD1. CDR1 and CDR2 from the germline V gene are KGHSH and LQKENI. Trimming removed 3 bases from V and 3 bases from J; junction bases left unmatched: 6. CDR3 size: 16 residues. CDR3 sequence (DNA): TGTGCCAGCTCACCGGGACAGGCTGGGGCTAATGAAAAACTGTTTTTT. Translation gives CASSPGQAGANEKLFF.